A selection of T cell receptor beta chains follows, all from one sample in a study of T cells in localized non-small cell lung cancer. Data came from immunoSEQ multiplex PCR; TCRdb stores just in-frame clones and leaves some out. The sample holds approximately 1,500 clones, 20% to 30% seen once. The sequencing used normal lung tissue next to the tumor, collected before any cancer treatment. All receptors come from a female donor older than 55 with stage I lung adenocarcinoma. Each CDR3 is given with its conserved first and last residue. Each record gives: D gene, J gene, V gene, clone size, CDR3 protein, CDR3 DNA. D genes are given only for firm matches. Size tells how often a clone was seen (once, few, many) or the class of an expanded clone, and some rows leave it out.

>-|TRBJ2-1|TRBV11-3|large
CASSGAPSSYNEQFF
TGTGCCAGCAGCGGAGCGCCTAGCTCCTACAATGAGCAGTTCTTC
>-|TRBJ2-5|TRBV11-3|-
CASSPRGDGTQETQYF
TGTGCCAGCAGCCCCCGTGGTGACGGGACCCAAGAGACCCAGTACTTC
>TRBD1|TRBJ1-1|TRBV11-3|few
CASTLPFSGTGGRTEAFF
TGTGCCAGCACTTTACCCTTTTCCGGGACAGGGGGCCGGACTGAAGCTTTCTTT
>TRBD2|TRBJ2-1|TRBV30|-
CAWSLGLAGGDEQFF
TGTGCCTGGAGTCTTGGACTAGCGGGAGGGGATGAGCAGTTCTTC
>TRBD1|TRBJ1-2|TRBV30|large
CAWSEDRGYGYTF
TGTGCCTGGAGTGAGGACAGGGGTTATGGCTACACCTTC
>-|TRBJ1-4|TRBV7-2|-
CASSLGYLEKLFF
TGTGCCAGCAGCTTAGGATATCTCGAAAAACTGTTTTTT
>-|TRBJ2-1|TRBV5-1|-
CASSSSGNYNEQFF
TGCGCCAGCAGCTCGAGCGGTAACTACAATGAGCAGTTCTTC
>-|TRBJ2-7|TRBV7-2|once
CASSWAGTYEQYF
TGTGCCAGCAGCTGGGCAGGGACCTACGAGCAGTACTTC
>TRBD2|TRBJ2-1|TRBV28|-
CASSLAGTSGTVEQFF
TGTGCCAGCAGTCTCGCCGGGACTAGCGGGACGGTTGAGCAGTTCTTC
>-|TRBJ2-3|TRBV29-1|few
CSVAATSTDTQYF
TGCAGCGTCGCTGCGACTAGCACAGATACGCAGTATTTT
>TRBD1|TRBJ1-2|TRBV10-2|few
CASSEGTGGYGYTF
TGCGCCAGCAGTGAGGGCACAGGGGGTTATGGCTACACCTTC
>TRBD2|TRBJ2-3|TRBV11-3|few
CASSLAGTSGSTDTQYF
TGTGCCAGCAGCTTGGCCGGGACTAGCGGGAGCACAGATACGCAGTATTTT
>TRBD1|TRBJ2-5|TRBV18|-
CASSETGPGETQYF
TGTGCCAGCTCAGAGACAGGGCCAGGGGAGACCCAGTACTTC
>-|TRBJ1-1|TRBV9|few
CASTPRADTEAFF
TGTGCCAGCACCCCCCGTGCAGACACTGAAGCTTTCTTT
>TRBD2|TRBJ2-7|TRBV9|-
CASSVGGLAGGNEQYF
TGTGCCAGCAGCGTAGGGGGACTAGCGGGAGGCAACGAGCAGTACTTC
>-|TRBJ1-5|TRBV30|-
CAWSPEGTPNQPQHF
TGTGCCTGGAGCCCCGAGGGGACACCCAATCAGCCCCAGCATTTT
>-|TRBJ2-5|TRBV30|few
CAWSVLWDSETQYF
TGTGCCTGGAGTGTTCTATGGGATTCGGAGACCCAGTACTTC
>-|TRBJ2-7|TRBV19|-
CASSIATGTYEQYF
TGTGCCAGTAGTATAGCTACAGGGACCTACGAGCAGTACTTC
>-|TRBJ1-1|TRBV7-2|large
CASSPYSITEAFF
TGTGCCAGCAGCCCCTATTCAATCACTGAAGCTTTCTTT
>TRBD1|TRBJ1-5|TRBV28|few
CASREGAGQPQHF
TGTGCCAGCAGGGAGGGGGCAGGTCAGCCCCAGCATTTT
>TRBD1|TRBJ1-5|TRBV6-8|large
CASSTSRGTGYSNQPQHF
TGTGCCAGCAGTACCTCCCGAGGGACAGGGTACAGCAATCAGCCCCAGCATTTT
>-|TRBJ2-7|TRBV7-2|-
CASSPPGSYEQYF
TGTGCCAGCAGCCCCCCGGGCTCCTACGAGCAGTACTTC
>-|TRBJ1-2|TRBV9|medium-sized
CASSVGNRNYGYTF
TGTGCCAGCAGCGTAGGGAACAGAAACTATGGCTACACCTTC
>TRBD2|TRBJ2-5|TRBV28|few
CATQLHGLAKETQYF
TGTGCCACCCAACTACATGGACTAGCGAAAGAGACCCAGTACTTC
>-|TRBJ2-2|TRBV11-3|large
CASTPWAGSTGELFF
TGTGCCAGCACACCGTGGGCGGGAAGCACCGGGGAGCTGTTTTTT
>-|TRBJ1-2|TRBV15|-
CATSREGVNYGYTF
TGTGCCACCAGCAGAGAAGGAGTTAACTATGGCTACACCTTC
>-|TRBJ2-2|TRBV11-3|medium-sized
CASSPLRQANTGELFF
TGTGCCAGCAGCCCCCTCCGACAGGCTAACACCGGGGAGCTGTTTTTT
>-|TRBJ1-3|TRBV6-8|few
CASTRSGNTIYF
TGTGCCAGCACTCGCTCTGGAAACACCATATATTTT
>-|TRBJ2-3|TRBV6-8|few
CASSLQGGTDTQYF
TGTGCCAGCAGTCTCCAGGGCGGCACAGATACGCAGTATTTT
>-|TRBJ1-1|TRBV11-3|-
CASTPVGQLAMNTEAFF
TGTGCCAGCACCCCAGTAGGTCAGCTAGCGATGAACACTGAAGCTTTCTTT
>-|TRBJ2-7|TRBV14|-
CASSPNRVPYEQYF
TGTGCCAGCAGCCCTAACAGGGTACCTTACGAGCAGTACTTC
>TRBD2|TRBJ2-1|TRBV5-1|-
CASSFTRYLAGAGFNEQFF
TGCGCCAGCAGCTTTACCCGATACTTAGCGGGAGCAGGATTCAATGAGCAGTTCTTC
>TRBD1|TRBJ1-1|TRBV9|-
CASSEPQQGGGTEAFF
TGTGCCAGCAGCGAACCTCAACAGGGGGGTGGCACTGAAGCTTTCTTT
>-|TRBJ1-1|TRBV9|few
CASNGDGYEAFF
TGTGCCAGCAACGGGGATGGCTATGAAGCTTTCTTT
>-|TRBJ2-3|TRBV28|-
CASTQRTDTQYF
TGTGCCAGCACCCAGCGCACAGATACGCAGTATTTT
>-|TRBJ1-4|TRBV12-5|large
CASGLVLGQDEKLFF
TGTGCTAGTGGTTTGGTACTCGGGCAGGATGAAAAACTGTTTTTT
>-|TRBJ2-1|TRBV28|-
CASSLGPRVDEQFF
TGTGCCAGCAGTTTAGGACCTCGTGTAGATGAGCAGTTCTTC
>TRBD1|TRBJ1-3|TRBV6-8|-
CASSYNRDRLSGNTIYF
TGTGCCAGCAGTTACAATCGGGACAGATTGTCCGGAAACACCATATATTTT
>-|TRBJ2-7|TRBV27|few
CASSLFEPPYEQYF
TGTGCCAGCAGTTTATTTGAGCCCCCCTACGAGCAGTACTTC
>-|TRBJ1-2|TRBV18|few
CASSPYPGTFGGYTF
TGTGCCAGCTCACCATACCCCGGGACTTTCGGGGGCTACACCTTC
>TRBD1|TRBJ1-1|TRBV7-2|-
CASSWTGNTEAFF
TGTGCCAGCAGCTGGACAGGGAACACTGAAGCTTTCTTT
>-|TRBJ1-2|TRBV5-1|-
CASSMGGAANYGYTF
TGCGCCAGCAGCATGGGAGGAGCCGCTAACTATGGCTACACCTTC